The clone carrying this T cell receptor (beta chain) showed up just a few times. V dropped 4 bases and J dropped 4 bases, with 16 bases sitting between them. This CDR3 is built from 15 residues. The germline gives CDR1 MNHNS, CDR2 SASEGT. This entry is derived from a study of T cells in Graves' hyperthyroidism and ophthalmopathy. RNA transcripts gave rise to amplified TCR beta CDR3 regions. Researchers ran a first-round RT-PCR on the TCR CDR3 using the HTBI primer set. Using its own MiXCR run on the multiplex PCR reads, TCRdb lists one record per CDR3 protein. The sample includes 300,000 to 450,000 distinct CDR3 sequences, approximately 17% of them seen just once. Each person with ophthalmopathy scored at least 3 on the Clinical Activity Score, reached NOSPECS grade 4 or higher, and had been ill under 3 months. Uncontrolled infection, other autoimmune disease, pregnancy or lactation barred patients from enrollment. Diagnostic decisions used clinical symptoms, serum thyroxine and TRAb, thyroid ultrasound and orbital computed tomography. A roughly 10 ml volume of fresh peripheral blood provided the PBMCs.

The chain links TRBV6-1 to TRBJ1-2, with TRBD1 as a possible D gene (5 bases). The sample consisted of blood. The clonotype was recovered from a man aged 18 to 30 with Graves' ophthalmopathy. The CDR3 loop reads CASSGPEQGGYGYTF. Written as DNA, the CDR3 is TGTGCCAGCAGTGGCCCGGAGCAGGGCGGCTATGGCTACACCTTC.